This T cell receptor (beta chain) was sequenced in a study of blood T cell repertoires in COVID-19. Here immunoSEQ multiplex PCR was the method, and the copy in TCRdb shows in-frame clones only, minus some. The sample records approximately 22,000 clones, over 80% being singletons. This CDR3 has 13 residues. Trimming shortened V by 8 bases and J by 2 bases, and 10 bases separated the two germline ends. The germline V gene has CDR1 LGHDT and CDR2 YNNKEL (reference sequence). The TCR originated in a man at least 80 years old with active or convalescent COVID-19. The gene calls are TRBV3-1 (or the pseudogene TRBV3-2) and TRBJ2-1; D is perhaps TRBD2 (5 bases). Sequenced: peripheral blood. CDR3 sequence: CASGRAAYNEQFF. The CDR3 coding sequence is TGTGCCAGCGGGCGGGCCGCCTACAATGAGCAGTTCTTC.